The 10 T cell receptor beta chains presented below share a single source sample, sequenced in a study of OX40 agonist ivuxolimab in advanced cancers. Clones were sequenced by immunoSEQ multiplex PCR, and TCRdb holds only the in-frame ones, with some missing. The sample carries more than 45,000 clones, 82% recorded once. The sample was CD4+ or CD8+ T cells sorted from blood, taken in a trial of the OX40 agonist ivuxolimab. The receptors stem from an adult with an advanced solid tumor such as melanoma, head and neck, liver or kidney cancer.

The chain is built from TRBV25-1 and TRBJ1-5, with 7 bases that match TRBD1. This CDR3 contains 13 residues. J lost 0 bases, V lost 7 bases, and 0 bases had no gene match. Looked up from germline, CDR1 is MGHDK and CDR2 is SYGVNS. CDR3 in amino acids: CASTGGSNQPQHF. CDR3 sequence (DNA): TGTGCCAGCACAGGGGGTAGCAATCAGCCCCAGCATTTT.

This chain connects TRBV6-5 to TRBJ2-1, with D tentatively TRBD1 or TRBD2 (5 bases each). The length of the CDR3 is 13 residues. Trimming shortened V by 9 bases and J by 1 base, and 10 bases separated the two germline ends. In germline, CDR1 is MNHEY, CDR2 SVGAGI. CDR3 in amino acids: CASSWGSYNEQFF. CDR3 DNA: TGTGCCAGTAGCTGGGGGTCCTACAATGAGCAGTTCTTC.

This clone was counted a few times. The J gene is TRBJ1-2, the V gene TRBV5-8; D gene ambiguous. The CDR3 spans 13 residues. Germline V gene lookup returns CDR1 SGHTS and CDR2 YDEGEE. V was pared by 0 bases and J by 2 bases, with 5 bases between. CDR3 protein: CASSLDRNYGYTF. The CDR3 nucleotides read TGTGCCAGCAGCTTGGACAGAAACTATGGCTACACCTTC. Using reference TRBV5-8 and TRBJ1-2 for the parts outside the CDR3, the full variable domain is EAGVTQSPTHLIKTRGQQATLRCSPISGHTSVYWYQQALGLGLQFLLWYDEGEERNRGNFPPRFSGRQFPNYSSELNVNALELEDSALYLCASSLDRNYGYTFGSGTRLTVV.

In this sample, this clone turned up once. CDR3: CASSEWTDTQYF. The CDR3 DNA reads as TGTGCCAGCAGTGAATGGACAGATACGCAGTATTTT. The V call is TRBV25-1, the J call TRBJ2-3; D is undetermined. The CDR3 covers 12 residues. Germline CDR1 is MGHDK and CDR2 is SYGVNS. V was cut by 1 base and J by 3 bases, with 2 bases left in between. The whole variable domain, remainder taken from reference TRBV25-1 and TRBJ2-3, is EADIYQTPRYLVIGTGKKITLECSQTMGHDKMYWYQQDPGMELHLIHYSYGVNSTEKGDLSSESTVSRIRTEHFPLTLESARPSHTSQYLCASSEWTDTQYFGPGTRLTVL.

In its sample, this clone was seen once. V is TRBV18 and J is TRBJ2-5; no clear D gene. Germline CDR1 reads KGHSH; CDR2 reads LQKENI. The CDR3 has 13 residues. V lost 0 bases and J lost 4, with 6 bases in between. CDR3 nucleotide sequence: TGTGCCAGCTCACCACCGTCTGGAGAGACCCAGTACTTC. It encodes CASSPPSGETQYF.

This clone was counted only a few times. The genes are TRBV27 and TRBJ1-5; D is unresolved. This CDR3 region has 14 residues. Germline assignment: CDR1 MNHEY and CDR2 SMNVEV (reference sequence). Trimming cost V 5 bases and J 5 bases, with 13 bases left between them. CDR3 nucleotides: TGTGCCAGCAGTCCCAATGGCGCAGATCAGCCCCAGCATTTT. Protein: CASSPNGADQPQHF.

The V call is TRBV7-6, the J call TRBJ2-5, with D perhaps TRBD2 (7 bases). The V end lost 6 bases, the J end lost 4 bases, and 12 bases lay between the germline ends. Germline V gives CDR1 SGHVS, CDR2 FNYEAQ. This CDR3 is 13 amino acids long. The CDR3 protein is CASSFGGRETQYF. CDR3 nucleotides: TGTGCCAGCAGTTTCGGGGGGCGAGAGACCCAGTACTTC.

This rearrangement joins TRBV18 to TRBJ1-5; D is unresolved. CDR3 length equals 16 residues. CDR1 and CDR2 from the germline V gene are KGHSH and LQKENI. Trimming took off 1 base at V and 1 base at J, with 11 bases between the two ends. The CDR3 is CASSPQYRRSNQPQHF. Written as DNA, the CDR3 is TGTGCCAGCTCACCACAGTACCGTAGAAGCAATCAGCCCCAGCATTTT. The full variable domain, completed using reference TRBV18 and TRBJ1-5, is NAGVMQNPRHLVRRRGQEARLRCSPMKGHSHVYWYRQLPEEGLKFMVYLQKENIIDESGMPKERFSAEFPKEGPSILRIQQVVRGDSAAYFCASSPQYRRSNQPQHFGDGTRLSIL.

The V and J genes are TRBV7-2 and TRBJ2-3; D is unclear. The V and J ends lost 3 bases and 6 bases respectively, with 16 bases between them. The germline V gene encodes CDR1 SGHTA and CDR2 FQGNSA. The CDR3 runs 15 residues. The CDR3 loop reads CASSLPPLLGDTQYF. The DNA for the CDR3 is TGTGCCAGCAGCTTGCCCCCTCTACTCGGCGATACGCAGTATTTT.

The chain combines TRBV18 with TRBJ2-7; 7 bases fit TRBD1. CDR3 size: 13 residues. The germline V gene has CDR1 KGHSH and CDR2 LQKENI. The V gene end was trimmed by 4 bases and the J gene end by 3 bases; junction bases not matched to a gene: 3. The CDR3 sequence is CASSLGQYYEQYF. The CDR3, as DNA: TGTGCCAGCTCACTGGGACAGTACTACGAGCAGTACTTC.